This record looks at one T cell receptor (beta chain) sequence and its context. Its antigen remains unidentified. This sample is part of a study of OX40 agonist ivuxolimab in advanced cancers. About the study: Aged roughly 23 to 85 with a mean of approximately 60 years, they were 82.7% male.

TCRdb's table, derived via immunoSEQ multiplex PCR, lists solely in-frame clones and lacks some. The sample records almost 70,000 clones, just over 85% being singletons. Trimming took 2 bases from V and 5 from J; bases not matched to a gene: 2. The CDR3 runs 13 residues. The V gene's germline CDR1 is MNHEY and CDR2 SVGAGI. Overall study results and limits: Normalized T-cell clonal expansion was also low in some nonresponders.

The sequencing used CD4+ or CD8+ T cells sorted from blood, collected in a trial of the OX40 agonist ivuxolimab. The receptor's source is an adult with an advanced solid tumor such as melanoma, head and neck, liver or kidney cancer. This chain joins TRBV6-5 and TRBJ1-1; the match to TRBD1 covers 7 bases. CDR3: CASSYRGQTEAFF. As DNA, the CDR3 is TGTGCCAGCAGTTACAGGGGGCAGACTGAAGCTTTCTTT.